The rows below give T cell receptor beta chains drawn from one sample of a study of blood T cell repertoires in COVID-19. Profiling relied on immunoSEQ multiplex PCR, and the TCRdb table lists in-frame clones only, not all of them. The table shows about 400,000 clones, with roughly 88% occurring only once. Sequencing was done on a sample of PBMCs or T cells enriched from blood (not recorded which). The receptors stem from a middle-aged woman with acute COVID-19. CDR3s include the opening cysteine and the closing phenylalanine or tryptophan. Only part of the rows carry a size: once, few, many, or a class if the clone is expanded.

v_call | clone_size | cdr3_aa
TRBV20-1 | once | CSALADTQYF
TRBV5-4 | . | CASSLGGLGTEAFF
TRBV3-1/TRBV3-2 | . | CASSQGGNPTGELFF
TRBV6-5 | . | CASRGIGVNQPQHF
TRBV2 | . | CASSAQIWTDHYGYTF
TRBV10-3 | once | CAISHAPGEGGVPNYGYTF
TRBV5-4 | . | CASSFTGTKETQYF
TRBV7-6 | . | CASSPSGAYGYTF
TRBV10-3 | . | CAISEPNPSGERDTEAFF
TRBV7-9 | . | CASSPGQLETQYF
TRBV2 | . | CASNTGGRGYGYTF
TRBV6-5 | . | CASSYSLTGGTLGFF
TRBV4-1 | . | CASSQERGSSTEAFF
TRBV6-1 | . | CASSESGLASGNTIYF
TRBV21-1 | . | CASSKVSPRTSGSKDTQYF
TRBV7-9 | few | CASSLAIRDYDVPGELFF
TRBV6-1 | . | CASSEYEGQPQHF
TRBV7-2 | . | CASSKQSNQPQHF
TRBV2 | . | CASSEWGGAHQETQYF
TRBV4-1 | . | CASSLGPKGTEAFF
TRBV10-3 | . | CAINGGNGYTF
TRBV30 | few | CAWSVFVAGGSYEQYF
TRBV7-9 | . | CASGRTGVDIQYF
TRBV12-5 | . | CASGLGTGAYEQFF
TRBV30 | . | CAWSLGQNTEAFF
TRBV3-1/TRBV3-2 | . | CASSPQAMNTEAFF
TRBV19 | once | CASSPWTGEHNGYTF
TRBV5-1 | . | CASTKEGQGSAFF
TRBV6-1 | . | CASSEQGVGGGYTF
TRBV30 | . | CAWSGGGANYGYTF
TRBV29-1 | . | CSVTTLAGVYNEQFF
TRBV11-2 | . | CASSPTTGTGKPYEQYF
TRBV5-8 | . | CASSLRQGASNQPQHF
TRBV3-1/TRBV3-2 | once | CASSQDTGGNTIYF
TRBV6-5 | . | CASSYSSTPYEQYF
TRBV30 | . | CAWSHGDTEAFF
TRBV5-6 | few | CASSLRGLRSPLHF
TRBV7-6 | . | CASSLNRFNTGELFF
TRBV5-4 | . | CASSQTSGVGDTQYF
TRBV25-1 | . | CASSRGNSPLHF
TRBV15 | few | CATSRDSGTPRTGELFF
TRBV7-9 | . | CASSPPGGNGYTF